A selection of T cell receptor beta chains follows, all from one sample in a study of blood T cell repertoires in COVID-19. Only in-frame clones appear in the TCRdb table, and some are missing; sequencing was by immunoSEQ multiplex PCR. Here the sample spans 120,000 to 150,000 clones, about 86% being singletons. The sequencing input was peripheral blood. These receptor sequences come from a woman in her sixties with acute or convalescent COVID-19. CDR3s leave out the opening cysteine and the closing phenylalanine or tryptophan. The order of the fields is CDR3 length, clone size, V gene, CDR3 protein. For some rows the clone size is stated as once, few or many, or as a class when expanded; others skip it.

13	NA	TRBV7-2	ASSLGGQPNTEAF
14	NA	TRBV5-8	ASSLGTDSSGNTIY
11	NA	TRBV7-9	ASSLEGDTEAF
13	NA	TRBV5-1	ASSVGRGAKNIQY
12	NA	TRBV6-5	ASSWDRGSYEQY
11	NA	TRBV6-5	ASLAIGNEKLF
12	NA	TRBV3-1/TRBV3-2	ASSQLDRDYEQY
17	NA	TRBV27	ASSLFFASLAGGGDTQY
13	once	TRBV5-4	ASSLALGQGNEQF
14	NA	TRBV25-1	ASSDRGSSYNSPLH
14	NA	TRBV12-5	ASGLPRRGSGNTIY
14	NA	TRBV24-1	AANIAGGGSYNEQF
10	NA	TRBV11-3	ASSSGSVEQY
13	NA	TRBV25-1	ASSPTVGPNEKLF
12	NA	TRBV19	ASSPGLPNTEAF
15	NA	TRBV7-2	ASSLGGQGSTRNEQF
14	NA	TRBV11-3	ASSPQTGRGGRTQY
13	NA	TRBV29-1	SVDEQGISGNTIY
14	NA	TRBV4-3	ASSHRGATGGVGYT
12	few	TRBV28	ASSLRGGNQPQH
12	NA	TRBV2	ASSKDRGREPQH
16	NA	TRBV27	ASSLGLALSFPQETQY
13	NA	TRBV4-2	ASSQAEGANTEAF
12	NA	TRBV14	ASRRGGARNEQF
14	NA	TRBV6-1	ASSEKPAGGYNEQF
12	NA	TRBV6-5	ASSTPQGLYGYT
13	NA	TRBV7-9	ASSLGFRQGQPQH
13	few	TRBV6-5	ASRGLAETFYEQY
14	NA	TRBV5-1	ASSRGWTALNSPLH